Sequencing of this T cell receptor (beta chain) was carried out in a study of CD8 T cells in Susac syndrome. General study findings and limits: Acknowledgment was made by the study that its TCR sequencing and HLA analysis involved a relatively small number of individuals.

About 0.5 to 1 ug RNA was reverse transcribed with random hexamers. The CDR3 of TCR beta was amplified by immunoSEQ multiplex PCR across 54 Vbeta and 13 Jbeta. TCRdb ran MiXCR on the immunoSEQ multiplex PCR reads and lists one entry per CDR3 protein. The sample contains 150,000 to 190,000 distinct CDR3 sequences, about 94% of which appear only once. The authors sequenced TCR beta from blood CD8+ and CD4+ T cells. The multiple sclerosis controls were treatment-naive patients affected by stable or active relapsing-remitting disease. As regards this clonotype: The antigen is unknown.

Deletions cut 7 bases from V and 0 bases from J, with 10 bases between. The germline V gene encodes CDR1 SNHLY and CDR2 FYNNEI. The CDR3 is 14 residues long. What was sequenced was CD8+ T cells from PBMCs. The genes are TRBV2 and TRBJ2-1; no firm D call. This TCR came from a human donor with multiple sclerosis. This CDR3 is CASNGESSYNEQFF. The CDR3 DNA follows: TGTGCCAGCAACGGAGAAAGCTCCTACAATGAGCAGTTCTTC.